A single sample gave rise to the 19 T cell receptor beta chains below, sequenced in a study of blood T cell repertoires in COVID-19. Produced via immunoSEQ multiplex PCR; TCRdb's table is partial and in-frame only. The sample contains some 57,000 clones, almost 90% of which appear only once. The sample taken for sequencing was peripheral blood. These TCRs come from a man in his fifties or sixties with active COVID-19.

The chain carries TRBV2 and TRBJ2-3; tentatively, D is TRBD1 (6 bases). The germline V gene has CDR1 SNHLY and CDR2 FYNNEI. This CDR3 has 12 residues. V gave up 4 bases and J gave up 6 bases, with 8 bases separating them. CDR3 nucleotide sequence: TGTGCCAGCAGTGGGGGGCAGGATACGCAGTATTTT. Translation gives CASSGGQDTQYF.

The V gene is TRBV18, the J gene TRBJ2-7, with 8 bases fitting TRBD2. CDR3 length: 16 amino acids. Trimming cost V 2 bases and J 6 bases; bases outside gene matches: 12. From germline, CDR1 is KGHSH and CDR2 LQKENI. CDR3 sequence (DNA): TGTGCCAGCTCACCAGAAGTCTTGCGGGGGGATTTCGAGCAGTACTTC. Its protein product is CASSPEVLRGDFEQYF.

The chain has TRBV5-5 and TRBJ2-2; D is uncertain. This CDR3 has 16 residues. Germline CDR1 is SGHKS and CDR2 is YYEKEE (reference sequence). The germline V and J ends were trimmed by 0 bases and 1 base, with 10 bases remaining between them. The CDR3 coding sequence is TGTGCCAGCAGCTTGGGAGTAGGAGAGAACACCGGGGAGCTGTTTTTT. Protein product: CASSLGVGENTGELFF.

This clone was seen once. The V call is TRBV10-3, the J call TRBJ2-2; D perhaps matches TRBD2 (5 bases). There are 15 residues in the CDR3. Germline lookup yields CDR1 ENHRY and CDR2 SYGVKD. Between the trimmed V and J ends, which lost 2 bases and 0 bases, there was a span of 7 bases. CDR3 sequence reads: CAISERGTNTGELFF. CDR3 nucleotide sequence: TGTGCCATCAGTGAGAGAGGGACGAACACCGGGGAGCTGTTTTTT.

The CDR3 is CASSFDGADSPLHF. The CDR3 DNA sequence: TGCGCCAGCAGCTTCGATGGGGCAGATTCACCCCTCCACTTT. The V gene is TRBV5-1, the J gene TRBJ1-6; D might be TRBD1 (5 bases). V dropped 2 bases and J dropped 8 bases, with 11 bases sitting between them. This CDR3 is 14 amino acids long. The germline V gene encodes CDR1 SGHRS and CDR2 YFSETQ.

The chain couples TRBV5-4 to TRBJ2-3, with D possibly TRBD1 on 5 matching bases. The V gene's germline CDR1 is SGHNT and CDR2 YYREEE (reference sequence). Trimming removed 4 bases at V and 2 bases at J, with 8 bases between. The CDR3 is made up of 13 amino acids. CDR3 DNA sequence: TGTGCCAGCAGCAGCAGGGTCACAGATACGCAGTATTTT. Translation: CASSSRVTDTQYF.

This rearrangement joins TRBV9 to TRBJ2-1; D remains ambiguous. The CDR3 sequence is 14 residues long. Germline CDR1 and CDR2: SGDLS and YYNGEE. Deletions cut 0 bases from V and 12 bases from J, with 16 bases between. CDR3 coding DNA: TGTGCCAGCAGCGTAGGAGTAGACACCATGGGGCAGTTCTTC. It codes for CASSVGVDTMGQFF.

The chain uses TRBV14 and TRBJ2-1; D might be TRBD2 (5 bases). CDR1 SGHDN and CDR2 FVKESK come from the germline V gene. Trimming took off 5 bases at V and 6 bases at J, with 17 bases between the two ends. The CDR3 length is 15 residues. The DNA for the CDR3 is TGTGCCAGCAGCTCTTTACGGGCCGAGGGCAATGAGCAGTTCTTC. Protein: CASSSLRAEGNEQFF.

V is TRBV2 and J is TRBJ2-5, with D tentatively TRBD1 (6 bases). Looked up from germline, CDR1 is SNHLY and CDR2 is FYNNEI. V lost 5 bases, J lost 6 bases, and 19 bases lay in between. The CDR3 has 15 residues. The CDR3 DNA follows: TGTGCCAGCAGTACAGGGTCCAACCCCGTAAAGACCCAGTACTTC. Translated, it gives CASSTGSNPVKTQYF.

The chain is built from TRBV10-1 and TRBJ2-5; no firm D call. The CDR3 has 14 residues. V was trimmed by 0 bases and J by 1 base, leaving 6 bases between them. Germline loops: CDR1 WNHNN, CDR2 SYGVQD (reference sequence). The CDR3 sequence is CASSESAAQETQYF. The CDR3 nucleotides are TGCGCCAGCAGTGAGTCGGCGGCCCAAGAGACCCAGTACTTC.

The CDR3 protein is CASSDPPRGGDPKNIQYF. The CDR3 DNA sequence: TGTGCCAGCAGTGACCCCCCCCGGGGGGGAGATCCCAAAAACATTCAGTACTTC. V usage is TRBV2 and J usage is TRBJ2-4, with 8 bases lining up with TRBD2. The CDR3 consists of 18 residues. Germline CDR1 and CDR2: SNHLY and FYNNEI. Trimming took 3 bases from V and 2 from J; bases not matched to a gene: 12.

V usage is TRBV7-9 and J usage is TRBJ1-3, with TRBD1 as a possible D gene (5 bases). CDR3 length: 16 amino acids. V lost 10 bases and J 1 base, leaving 20 bases between the germline ends. Germline CDR1 SEHNR, CDR2 FQNEAQ (reference sequence). The chain's CDR3 is CATRLGAPDSGNTIYF. CDR3 nucleotides: TGTGCCACCAGATTAGGGGCCCCAGATTCTGGAAACACCATATATTTT.

The J gene is TRBJ2-5, the V gene TRBV7-3, with D perhaps TRBD1 (6 bases). V lost 2 bases and J 5 bases, leaving 15 bases between the germline ends. This CDR3 region has 15 residues. Per the germline V gene, CDR1 is SGHTA and CDR2 is FQGTGA. The CDR3 protein is CASSLGAGVIETQYF. DNA for the CDR3: TGTGCCAGCAGCTTAGGGGCAGGGGTTATCGAGACCCAGTACTTC.

By its share, this clone is medium-sized (0.01 to 0.1%). This chain joins TRBV29-1 and TRBJ1-1; D call uncertain. The germline V gene encodes CDR1 SQVTM and CDR2 ANQGSEA. The CDR3 covers 13 residues. V shed 3 bases and J shed 7 bases, with 15 bases lying between them. The CDR3 region is CSVEEGFSIEAFF. DNA of the CDR3: TGCAGCGTTGAGGAGGGCTTTTCAATTGAAGCTTTCTTT.

This clone has more than one count but fewer than ten. The rearrangement joins TRBV4-2 to TRBJ2-7; the match to TRBD2 covers 11 bases. J gave up 2 bases and V 2 bases, and 8 bases lay outside the gene matches. Germline V CDR1 and CDR2: LGHNA, YNFKEQ. This CDR3 has 17 residues. In DNA, the CDR3 is TGTGCCAGCAGCCAACTTTCTAGCGGGGGGCAAACCTACGAGCAGTACTTC. Residues: CASSQLSSGGQTYEQYF.

This chain links TRBV30 with TRBJ1-6; 11 nucleotides align to TRBD1. The length of the CDR3 is 15 residues. J lost 10 bases, V lost 7 bases, and 12 bases had no gene match. Germline CDR1 reads GTSNPN; CDR2 reads SVGIG (reference sequence). The CDR3 DNA sequence: TGTGCCTCGACCACCGGGACAGGGGGACACTCACCCCTCCACTTT. It encodes CASTTGTGGHSPLHF.

This clone was found once. The chain is built from TRBV7-2 and TRBJ2-7; weak D call: TRBD1 (5 bases). The germline V gene encodes CDR1 SGHTA and CDR2 FQGNSA. V dropped 1 base and J dropped 1 base, with 11 bases sitting between them. The CDR3 contains 15 residues. The CDR3 coding sequence is TGTGCCAGCAGCTTAGGAAGGGGCTTTTCCTACGAGCAGTACTTC. Translating gives CASSLGRGFSYEQYF.

The chain employs TRBV7-3 and TRBJ2-1, with TRBD2 identical over 9 bases. The CDR3 contains 15 residues. Germline CDR1 reads SGHTA; CDR2 reads FQGTGA. Trimming cost V 5 bases and J 2 bases; bases outside gene matches: 4. CDR3 nucleotides: TGTGCCAGCAGCCAGGTAGCGGGAGCCTACAATGAGCAGTTCTTC. This gives the protein CASSQVAGAYNEQFF. The full variable domain, its missing parts supplied by reference TRBV7-3 and TRBJ2-1, is GAGVSQTPSNKVTEKGKYVELRCDPISGHTALYWYRQSLGQGPEFLIYFQGTGAADDSGLPNDRFFAVRPEGSVSTLKIQRTERGDSAVYLCASSQVAGAYNEQFFGPGTRLTVL.

V and J are TRBV6-5 and TRBJ2-3; TRBD1 agrees at 8 bases. V was clipped by 5 bases and J by 0 bases; unmatched bases: 4. The CDR3 extends over 15 amino acids. The V gene's germline CDR1 is MNHEY and CDR2 SVGAGI. CDR3 in DNA: TGTGCCAGCAGTCCCGGGACAGGTAGCACAGATACGCAGTATTTT. This sequence encodes CASSPGTGSTDTQYF.